This T cell receptor (beta chain) is from a study of T cell repertoires in cytomegalovirus infection. Whole-study context: An indication of both CMV infection and matching HLA type came from public TCR beta signatures.

TCRdb analysed the reads with MiXCR anew, one entry per CDR3 protein. The sample holds about 920,000 distinct CDR3 sequences; around 32% are singletons and the top ten take about 14%. On this clonotype: Its cognate antigen is unknown. A junction end diverges from the germline sequence, so it may reflect a read error.

The CDR3 spans 15 residues. Looked up from germline, CDR1 is LGHNA and CDR2 is YSLEER. Study outcomes and limitations: CMV-specific TCR beta clonotypes restricted by HLA-C were the ones dominating the ex vivo response. Carriage of CMV together with the relevant HLA was identifiable through cumulative public TCR beta family frequency.

The sample in question was cultured CD8+ T cells from PBMCs, obtained from culture after CMV antigen stimulation. This sequence joins TRBV4-3 and TRBJ2-1; 10 bases align to TRBD1. The clonotype was recovered from a human donor in good health (CMV status not recorded). Some clones in this sample may be carry-over from other donors' samples. CDR3 loop: CASGHLGQGTVEQFF. The CDR3 DNA follows: TGCGCCAGCGGCCACCTGGGACAGGGGACAGTTGAGCAGTTCTTC.